This TCR beta chain emerged from a study of regulatory T cells in long-lasting Graves disease (dated by TCRdb to about 2021). General notes on the study: In the newly diagnosed Graves' disease group, patients had been taking antithyroid drugs for less than 3 months. Persistent Graves' disease patients were compared with newly diagnosed Graves' disease patients by peripheral blood TCR sequencing and RNA sequencing. A total of about 33 samples underwent TCR sequencing, from about 13 patients with persistent Graves' disease and 20 or so patients with newly diagnosed Graves' disease. The study was registered as a clinical trial and conducted in China. Findings and caveats that apply to the study as a whole: Patients with persistent disease shared more public clonotypes (over 2,500) than newly diagnosed patients did (more than 900). Persistent Graves' disease patients showed lower TCR Shannon entropy and fewer highly expanded clones than newly diagnosed patients, suggesting clonal expansion. Only the TCR beta chain was sequenced and analyzed. The study examined only peripheral blood because the primary lesion, thyroid tissue, could not be accessed. Preferential use of TRBV28, TRBJ1-2 and TRBJ2-5 was observed in persistent disease, whereas TRBV20-1 and TRBJ2-1 were favored in newly diagnosed disease. As a limitation, the authors acknowledged that the small sample size may reduce accuracy.

The protocol used for the library was multiplex PCR. TCRdb names Illumina HiSeq 4000 as the instrument used. iRepertoire HTBI primers and Arm-PCR amplification of CDR3 regions were used to construct TCR beta libraries. PCR products were gel purified before sequencing. The authors' pipeline ran thus. Gene usage analysis of CDR3 amino acid clonotypes relied on the 55 to 80 TRBV and 15 or so TRBJ segments identified across samples. COPE and FqMerger were used to merge filtered high-quality paired reads into contigs. BLAST was used to align contigs to IMGT TRBV, TRBD and TRBJ reference genes, and CDR3 was defined according to IMGT. Any clonotype with a frequency above 0.1% was counted as a highly expanded clone. Shannon entropy served as the measure of repertoire diversity, while the Gini coefficient captured V-J evenness. A clonotype found in more than one individual was treated as public. TCRdb reprocessing: public reads trimmed at Q25 with fastp, clones called with MiXCR, in-frame beta chains kept. Each entry merges the rows of one CDR3 protein and shows their most common DNA and genes. It is TCRdb's table, rather than the study itself, that gives the V and J calls and clone size. This sample comprises about 430,000 distinct CDR3 sequences, around 16% of them detected only once. The ten largest make up roughly 8% of the sample.

Compared with germline, V lacks 2 bases and J lacks 8 bases; bases without a gene match: 15. The germline V gene gives CDR1 as MNHEY and CDR2 as SVGEGT. Taken from cysteine to phenylalanine, the CDR3 has 17 residues. Only the CDR3 region is kept as DNA, spanning 51 bases read in frame from base 1. This clonotype showed up just a few times. Its specific antigen is unknown. One base away there is no much larger clone; base qualities are not given. Read against the paper, the sample's time point label means: newly diagnosed GD, antithyroid drugs for less than 3 months. For both TCR sequencing and RNA sequencing, RNA was extracted from PBMCs using TRIzol. The diagnosis of Graves' disease was made according to American Thyroid Association guidelines. Patients for the study were recruited at an endocrinology department in Xi'an, China. Each patient gave 9 to 10 milliliters of peripheral blood, collected in an EDTA anticoagulant tube. PBMCs were isolated by Ficoll Paque Plus density gradient separation without further T cell sorting. An Agilent 2100 Bioanalyzer and agarose gel were used to check RNA quality, while a NanoDrop 2000 measured RNA concentration.

These records were also assigned to another study, of T cells in Graves' hyperthyroidism and ophthalmopathy. The second source states: Graves' hyperthyroidism was defined as stable when no progression to ophthalmopathy occurred over 18 months of follow-up. Hyperthyroidism patients were newly diagnosed, with disease duration under 2 months, and aged 18 to 65 years. Any patient with an uncontrolled infection, another autoimmune disease, pregnancy or lactation was excluded. Clinical symptoms, serum thyroxine and TRAb, thyroid ultrasound, and orbital computed tomography formed the basis for the diagnoses. The first round of RT-PCR for the TCR CDR3 was performed with the HTBI primer set and the Qiagen OneStep RT-PCR kit. Blood samples also contained most of the expanded thyroid clonotypes (frequency above 0.001), which suggests that blood repertoires may reflect thyroid immune responses. A 13 V-J signature model separated ophthalmopathy from stable hyperthyroidism, with 87.88% sensitivity and 81% to 83% specificity in cross-validation and 80%/75% in testing. In validation, progression to ophthalmopathy was predicted by the model with 55% to 71% sensitivity and 72% to 85% specificity, a median of roughly 6.4 months before onset. To identify distinguishing TCR V-J signatures, a discovery cohort of around 100 patients was used, comprising 40 to 45 with Graves' ophthalmopathy and around 60 with stable Graves' hyperthyroidism. Whether ophthalmopathy could be predicted prospectively was tested in an independent validation cohort made up of 18 hyperthyroidism patients plus 17 patients who later progressed to ophthalmopathy. The approximately 90 discovery patients were randomly split 7:3 into training and test sets. In six Graves' hyperthyroidism patients, the study also compared T-cell repertoires from thyroid tissue with T-cell repertoires from blood. After sampling, hyperthyroidism patients received methimazole starting at 30 mg daily, and ophthalmopathy patients received high-dose intravenous methylprednisolone. The libraries were constructed in a second round of multiplex PCR and then size-selected and purified. Paired-end sequencing of the libraries was performed with 100 bp reads on an Illumina HiSeq2000. Raw data were processed with SOAPnuke, discarding reads with adapters, uncalled bases, mean Phred below 15, or no exact constant-primer or identifier match. COPE v1.2.5 was used to merge high-quality paired reads, and clonotypes were defined as unique nucleotide sequences. MiTCR v1.1 was used to align the clonotypes against IMGT TRBV, TRBD and TRBJ reference segments. The analysis was restricted to V-J combinations with a frequency above 0.0001, which together covered roughly 99% of the repertoires. The TCS score was defined as F50 (clonal expansion) divided by E x V (chaos), with BLOSUM62-based TCRdist calculated between CDR3 peptides within each V-J. Welch's t-statistics and random forest reduced roughly 540 V-J features to 13, which were used in a naive Bayes classifier (R e1071). Sample size was not statistically predetermined, and blinding of investigators to group allocation was not performed. The paper reports TCR Vbeta CDR3 sequencing of some 140 peripheral blood samples: approximately 43 ophthalmopathy, under 80 hyperthyroidism and around 17 progressor patients.

This sample comprised peripheral blood mononuclear cells (PBMCs), obtained at new diagnosis, from a patient treated with antithyroid drugs. In this chain, TRBV6-2 or TRBV6-3 is recombined with TRBJ2-1, with 7 bases aligning to TRBD2. This clonotype was sampled from a woman between 40 and 50 years old with Graves disease. Donor details come from another sample of the same person, matched by shared clones. The DNA sequence is given as TGTGCCAGCAGTTACCCCACTAGCGCCGGAGAAGGGGATGAGCAGTTCTTC. Its coded protein is CASSYPTSAGEGDEQFF.